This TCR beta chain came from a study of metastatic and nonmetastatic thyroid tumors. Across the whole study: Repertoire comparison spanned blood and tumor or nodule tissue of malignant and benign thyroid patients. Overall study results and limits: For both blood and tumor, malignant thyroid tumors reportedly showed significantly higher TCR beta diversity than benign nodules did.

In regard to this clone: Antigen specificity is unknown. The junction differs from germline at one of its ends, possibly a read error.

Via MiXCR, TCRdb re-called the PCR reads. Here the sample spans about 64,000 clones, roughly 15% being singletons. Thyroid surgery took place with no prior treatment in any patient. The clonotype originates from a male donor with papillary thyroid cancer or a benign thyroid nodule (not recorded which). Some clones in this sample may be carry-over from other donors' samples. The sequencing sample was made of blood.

The CDR3 is CASSYTRTGIF. CDR3 nucleotides: TGTGCCAGCAGCTACACCAGGACGGGAATTTTC. V and J are TRBV2 and TRBJ2-7; D might be TRBD2 (5 bases). Germline V CDR1 and CDR2: SNHLY, FYNNEI. The CDR3 totals 11 residues. The full variable domain, rest sourced from reference TRBV2 and TRBJ2-7, is EPEVTQTPSHQVTQMGQEVILRCVPISNHLYFYWYRQILGQKVEFLVSFYNNEISEKSEIFDDQFSVERPDGSNFTLKIRSTKLEDSAMYFCASSYTRTGIFGPGTRLTVT.